Following are 15 T cell receptor beta chains from one sample sequenced in a study of blood T cell repertoires in COVID-19. Sequencing used immunoSEQ multiplex PCR; TCRdb keeps in-frame clones, though not all of them. The table records around 84,000 clones, 75% to 90% of them present only once. Sequenced sample: peripheral blood. The receptors here all came from a woman aged 40-49 years with active or convalescent COVID-19.

The CDR3 DNA sequence: TGTGCCAGCAGCTCCACACTCAACAGCTACGAGCAGTACTTC. Translated: CASSSTLNSYEQYF. The rearrangement joins TRBV3-1 (or the pseudogene TRBV3-2) to TRBJ2-7; unclear D gene. The germline gives CDR1 LGHDT, CDR2 YNNKEL (reference sequence). The germline V and J ends were trimmed by 5 bases and 3 bases, with 14 bases remaining between them. This CDR3 contains 14 residues.

The V and J genes are TRBV3-1 (or the pseudogene TRBV3-2) and TRBJ1-3; D gene unclear. This CDR3 contains 14 residues. Between the trimmed V and J ends, which lost 0 bases and 0 bases, there was a span of 3 bases. Germline V gives CDR1 LGHDT, CDR2 YNNKEL (reference sequence). The chain's CDR3 is CASSQDSSGNTIYF. For the CDR3, the DNA is TGTGCCAGCAGCCAAGACAGCTCTGGAAACACCATATATTTT.

The J gene is TRBJ2-3, the V gene TRBV3-1 (or the pseudogene TRBV3-2); 7 nucleotides align to TRBD1. Germline trimming cut 5 bases from V and 3 bases from J; bases unmatched to any gene: 17. This CDR3 region has 18 residues. CDR1 is LGHDT and CDR2 is YNNKEL in the germline V gene (reference sequence). The CDR3 bases are TGTGCCAGCAGCACGGATAGGAGAGGGGGCGCAGGTACAGATACGCAGTATTTT. Translating it yields CASSTDRRGGAGTDTQYF.

This rearrangement joins TRBV21-1 to TRBJ2-7; the table's D call, TRBD2, was not checked against the DNA. TRBV21-1 counts as a pseudogene. This CDR3 contains 13 residues. The CDR3 DNA is TGTGCCAGCGCTACCACGTTTTATTACGAGCAGTACTTC. Amino acids: CASATTFYYEQYF.

The V and J genes are TRBV7-3 and TRBJ1-1, with D uncertain. Germline loops: CDR1 SGHTA, CDR2 FQGTGA. V lost 6 bases to trimming and J lost 2 bases, with 10 bases between them. The CDR3 covers 13 residues. CDR3 nucleotide sequence: TGTGCCAGCAGTGTCCAGGATAACACTGAAGCTTTCTTT. Protein: CASSVQDNTEAFF.

V is TRBV7-9 and J is TRBJ1-6; D is ambiguous. The V gene lost 5 bases and the J gene lost 10 bases, with 12 bases spanning the gap. This CDR3 has 13 residues. CDR1 and CDR2 from the germline V gene are SEHNR and FQNEAQ (reference sequence). This chain's CDR3 is CASSRDLNSPLHF. In DNA, the CDR3 is TGTGCCAGCAGCCGGGATCTGAACTCACCCCTCCACTTT. Together with reference TRBV7-9 and TRBJ1-6, the CDR3 gives the full variable domain: DTGVSQNPRHKITKRGQNVTFRCDPISEHNRLYWYRQTLGQGPEFLTYFQNEAQLEKSRLLSDRFSAERPKGSFSTLEIQRTEQGDSAMYLCASSRDLNSPLHFGNGTRLTVT.

The chain uses TRBV18 and TRBJ1-1; 8 bases map to TRBD1. Germline assignment: CDR1 KGHSH and CDR2 LQKENI. V was pared by 5 bases and J by 4 bases, with 6 bases of the junction left unmatched. The CDR3 has 14 residues. The CDR3 is CASSTQGDGTEAFF. As DNA, the CDR3 is TGTGCCAGCTCAACACAGGGGGACGGCACTGAAGCTTTCTTT.

J is TRBJ1-3 and V is TRBV18; D uncertain. V gave up 3 bases and J gave up 0 bases, with 12 bases separating them. This CDR3 spans 16 amino acids. Germline CDR1 KGHSH, CDR2 LQKENI. CDR3 protein: CASSPSQAGSGNTIYF. CDR3 sequence (DNA): TGTGCCAGCTCACCGTCCCAGGCCGGCTCTGGAAACACCATATATTTT.

The chain couples TRBV28 to TRBJ2-7, with 10 positions matching TRBD2. Losses at the gene ends were 4 bases for V and 3 bases for J; bases not matched to a gene: 6. The CDR3 sequence is 15 residues long. Per germline, CDR1 MDHEN and CDR2 SYDVKM. For the CDR3, the DNA is TGTGCCAGCAGTTCGGCTAGCGGGAGCGTCTACGAGCAGTACTTC. Translation gives CASSSASGSVYEQYF.

CDR3 region: CSARVHRVAFF. Written as DNA, the CDR3 is TGCAGTGCTAGGGTCCATCGGGTAGCTTTCTTT. The V and J genes are TRBV20-1 and TRBJ1-1; D gene unclear. V was pared by 3 bases and J by 10 bases, with 12 bases between. There are 11 residues in the CDR3. In germline, CDR1 is DFQATT, CDR2 SNEGSKA (reference sequence).

This clone was seen only a few times. The chain employs TRBV7-3 and TRBJ1-6, with a possible D match to TRBD1 (6 bases). CDR3 length: 14 amino acids. CDR1 is SGHTA, CDR2 FQGTGA, per germline. Trimming shortened V by 1 base and J by 5 bases, and 6 bases separated the two germline ends. DNA of the CDR3: TGTGCCAGCAGCTTAAGGGACAATAATTCACCCCTCCACTTT. Amino acid sequence: CASSLRDNNSPLHF.

The chain employs TRBV10-3 and TRBJ1-1; D is uncertain. Germline CDR1 reads ENHRY; CDR2 reads SYGVKD. There are 13 residues in the CDR3. V lost 8 bases to trimming and J lost 8 bases, with 18 bases between them. CDR3 amino acids: CAIGGIGEKEAFF. CDR3 nucleotides: TGTGCCATCGGAGGAATAGGAGAGAAAGAAGCTTTCTTT.

With regard to this clone: The same CDR3 is also encoded by other DNA sequences in this sample. The rearrangement joins TRBV2 to TRBJ1-1; 7 bases align to TRBD1. The ends lost 6 bases at V and 3 bases at J; junction bases unmatched: 1. CDR1 SNHLY and CDR2 FYNNEI come from the germline V gene. The CDR3 is 12 amino acids. The CDR3 sequence: CASSQGDTEAFF. The CDR3 DNA reads as TGTGCCAGCAGCCAGGGGGACACTGAAGCTTTCTTT.

This rearrangement joins TRBV18 to TRBJ1-3, with 7 bases lining up with TRBD1. J gave up 4 bases and V 3 bases, and 6 bases lay outside the gene matches. Germline CDR1 reads KGHSH; CDR2 reads LQKENI. This CDR3 has 15 amino acids. The DNA for the CDR3 is TGTGCCAGCTCACCCGACAGGGTGCCCGGAAACACCATATATTTT. Translating gives CASSPDRVPGNTIYF.

This chain links TRBV15 with TRBJ1-4; a weak D match, TRBD1 (6 bases). V was pared by 3 bases and J by 4 bases, with 15 bases between. CDR3 length: 16 residues. The germline gives CDR1 LNHNV, CDR2 YYDKDF (reference sequence). The CDR3 here is CATSSLSGQLNEKLFF. CDR3 DNA sequence: TGTGCCACCAGCAGTCTAAGTGGACAGCTTAATGAAAAACTGTTTTTT. Looking up the rest from reference TRBV15 and TRBJ1-4 gives the full variable domain: DAMVIQNPRYQVTQFGKPVTLSCSQTLNHNVMYWYQQKSSQAPKLLFHYYDKDFNNEADTPDNFQSRRPNTSFCFLDIRSPGLGDTAMYLCATSSLSGQLNEKLFFGSGTQLSVL.